This T cell receptor beta chain was sequenced for a study of T cells after yellow fever vaccination. TCRdb re-analysed the 5' RACE reads in MiXCR, keeping a single row per CDR3 protein. The repertoire holds around 140,000 distinct CDR3 sequences, with 5% to 7.5% as singletons. At least ten counts were recorded for this clonotype. Its specificity is unknown. Study results and caveats: Clones from primary vaccination mostly reappeared after the booster (over 95% CD4, over 85% CD8).

Here the sequenced sample was CD4+ T cells sorted from PBMCs, taken 10 days after the yellow fever booster vaccination. The source of this sequence is a man aged 30-40 years who received the YFV17D yellow fever vaccine.

The CDR3 region has the DNA TGTGCCAGCAGCTTTGTCGGGTCAACCGGGGAGCTGTTTTTT. Protein: CASSFVGSTGELFF. J is TRBJ2-2 and V is TRBV7-2; D is ambiguous. Germline CDR1 is SGHTA and CDR2 is FQGNSA. V lost 3 bases to trimming and J lost 5 bases, with 10 bases between them. The CDR3 totals 14 residues.